One sample yielded the 24 T cell receptor beta chains listed below, sequenced in a study of graft-versus-host responses after intestinal transplantation. The culture paired approximately 200,000 irradiated violet-dye-labeled stimulators with approximately 200,000 CFSE-labeled responders. Sequencing used immunoSEQ multiplex PCR; TCRdb keeps in-frame clones, though not all of them. The profile shows fewer than 15,000 clones, around 40% of them singletons. The input for sequencing was alloreactive CD8+ T cells from a mixed lymphocyte reaction culture, taken before intestinal transplant. Subset noted: CFSE-low proliferating T cells sorted from approximately 6-day pre-transplant mixed lymphocyte reaction (GvH or HvG direction). The receptors derive from a human patient who received an intestinal transplant.

This clone was detected a few times. CDR3 amino acids: CASIDPGDPYEQYF. The CDR3, as DNA: TGTGCCAGCATCGACCCGGGGGACCCCTACGAGCAGTACTTC. This sequence joins TRBV7-9 and TRBJ2-7; possibly TRBD2 for D (6 bases). There are 14 residues in the CDR3. V was trimmed by 7 bases and J by 2 bases, leaving 15 bases between them. From germline, CDR1 is SEHNR and CDR2 FQNEAQ (reference sequence).

A few counts support this clone. This chain uses TRBV27 with TRBJ2-1, with D perhaps assigned TRBD1 or TRBD2 (5 bases each). Germline values: CDR1 MNHEY, CDR2 SMNVEV (reference sequence). CDR3 size: 14 residues. V was trimmed by 3 bases and J by 6 bases, leaving 12 bases between them. CDR3 residues: CASSLGPGTNEQFF. The CDR3 DNA sequence: TGTGCCAGCAGTTTGGGCCCAGGGACCAATGAGCAGTTCTTC.

V and J are TRBV7-7 and TRBJ1-1; tentatively, D is TRBD1 (5 bases). The CDR3 extends over 13 amino acids. The V gene's germline CDR1 is SSHAT and CDR2 FNYEAQ (reference sequence). Trimming left V 5 bases short and J 4 bases short, with 11 bases between. CDR3 amino acids: CASSLGTSTEAFF. CDR3 nucleotide sequence: TGTGCCAGCAGCCTTGGGACGTCCACTGAAGCTTTCTTT.

V and J are TRBV4-1 and TRBJ2-7; D unclear. The germline V gene has CDR1 MGHRA and CDR2 YSYEKL. Trimming cost V 3 bases and J 2 bases, with 8 bases left between them. This CDR3 has 13 amino acids. The CDR3 region is CASSHTTTYEQYF. The CDR3 nucleotides read TGCGCCAGCAGCCATACTACTACCTACGAGCAGTACTTC.

This clone came up a few times. The J gene is TRBJ2-5, the V gene TRBV18; D might be TRBD1 (5 bases). The CDR3 runs to 14 residues. Deletions cut 3 bases from V and 1 base from J, with 9 bases between. The V gene's germline CDR1 is KGHSH and CDR2 LQKENI. The CDR3 is CASSPRTSQETQYF. The CDR3 coding sequence is TGTGCCAGCTCACCCCGGACATCCCAAGAGACCCAGTACTTC.

The chain employs TRBV4-1 and TRBJ2-1; D is possibly TRBD1 (5 bases). The germline V gene has CDR1 MGHRA and CDR2 YSYEKL. This CDR3 contains 15 residues. Trimming cost V 1 base and J 4 bases, with 11 bases left between them. The CDR3: CASSQAAGLYNEQFF. In DNA form, the CDR3 reads TGCGCCAGCAGCCAAGCGGCAGGGCTTTACAATGAGCAGTTCTTC.

The chain uses TRBV5-6 and TRBJ2-1; D is unresolved. The germline V gene encodes CDR1 SGHDT and CDR2 YYEEEE. CDR3 size: 12 residues. The germline V and J ends were trimmed by 1 base and 6 bases, with 5 bases remaining between them. CDR3 DNA: TGTGCCAGCAGCTTGAACCTCAATGAGCAGTTCTTC. It encodes CASSLNLNEQFF.

The J gene is TRBJ2-3, the V gene TRBV5-4, with 8 bases identical to TRBD2. The germline V gene has CDR1 SGHNT and CDR2 YYREEE (reference sequence). This CDR3 has 16 amino acids. With 4 bases clipped from V and 0 bases from J, the junction kept 7 bases outside the gene matches. CDR3 residues: CASSPRGGSSTDTQYF. The CDR3 coding sequence is TGTGCCAGCAGCCCCCGCGGGGGGTCGAGCACAGATACGCAGTATTTT.

CDR3 bases: TGCGCCAGCAGCCAAGATGGGCCGGGGGCCACTGAAGCTTTCTTT. This translates into CASSQDGPGATEAFF. V usage is TRBV4-1 and J usage is TRBJ1-1; D is perhaps TRBD1 (6 bases). From germline, CDR1 is MGHRA and CDR2 YSYEKL. The CDR3 has 15 residues. V lost 0 bases, J lost 4 bases, and 12 bases lay in between.

The genes are TRBV5-1 and TRBJ1-1; possibly TRBD1 for D (6 bases). The CDR3 totals 17 residues. Trimming removed 0 bases at V and 1 base at J, with 16 bases between. The germline V gene encodes CDR1 SGHRS and CDR2 YFSETQ. CDR3 sequence (DNA): TGCGCCAGCAGCTTGGCCCCGACAGGTAGCGGGAACACTGAAGCTTTCTTT. It is translated as CASSLAPTGSGNTEAFF.

Written as DNA, the CDR3 is TGTGCCAGCGGCCACAGGGGCGACACTGAAGCTTTCTTT. It encodes CASGHRGDTEAFF. The V gene is TRBV11-2, the J gene TRBJ1-1, with TRBD1 matching over 7 bases. The trim removed 8 bases at V and 3 bases at J, leaving 6 bases unmatched. CDR1 is SGHAT and CDR2 is FQNNGV in the germline V gene. The length of the CDR3 is 13 residues.

The chain employs TRBV2 and TRBJ1-5; 7 nucleotides match TRBD1. The CDR3 contains 14 residues. Losses at the gene ends were 6 bases for V and 4 bases for J; bases not matched to a gene: 6. The germline gives CDR1 SNHLY, CDR2 FYNNEI. The CDR3 DNA is TGTGCCAGCAGGGATGGACAGGTTAATCAGCCCCAGCATTTT. Protein product: CASRDGQVNQPQHF.

V gene TRBV5-1 combines with J gene TRBJ2-3; D remains ambiguous. CDR1 SGHRS and CDR2 YFSETQ come from the germline V gene. Trimming took 3 bases from V and 1 from J, leaving 15 bases between them. The CDR3 totals 16 residues. CDR3 DNA: TGCGCCAGCAGCTGGGCCGGGTCCTCGGGCACAGATACGCAGTATTTT. Amino acid sequence: CASSWAGSSGTDTQYF.

This clone has more than one count but fewer than ten. The chain uses TRBV6-5 and TRBJ2-1; 8 bases agree with TRBD2. The CDR3 contains 15 residues. V lost 0 bases and J lost 7; bases outside the gene matches: 5. The germline V gene encodes CDR1 MNHEY and CDR2 SVGAGI. The CDR3 sequence is CASSYSMGLGNEQFF. As DNA, the CDR3 is TGTGCCAGCAGTTACTCGATGGGACTAGGGAATGAGCAGTTCTTC.

DNA of the CDR3: TGTGCCAGCAGCGTAGCCGGGCGGGGGATCTCTAACTATGGCTACACCTTC. Amino acid sequence: CASSVAGRGISNYGYTF. The chain employs TRBV9 and TRBJ1-2; weak D call: TRBD1 (5 bases). The CDR3 has 17 residues. Trimming shortened V by 0 bases and J by 0 bases, and 15 bases separated the two germline ends. Germline CDR1 reads SGDLS; CDR2 reads YYNGEE.

The chain recombines TRBV6-6 with TRBJ1-2; D is unresolved. CDR3 length: 16 amino acids. CDR1 is MNHNY and CDR2 is SVGAGI in the germline V gene (reference sequence). Trimming stripped 8 bases from V and 2 bases from J, with 21 bases between. CDR3 sequence: CASCTSGPTMNYGYTF. DNA of the CDR3: TGTGCCAGCTGTACCTCCGGGCCCACAATGAACTATGGCTACACCTTC.

This clone is termed medium-sized. CDR3: CASSLGTGDEQYF. CDR3 coding DNA: TGCGCCAGCAGCCTCGGGACAGGGGACGAGCAGTACTTC. V is TRBV5-1 and J is TRBJ2-7; 10 nucleotides agree with TRBD1. The CDR3 is made up of 13 amino acids. From germline, CDR1 is SGHRS and CDR2 YFSETQ. J was trimmed by 5 bases and V by 4 bases; bases with no gene match: 3.

The chain combines TRBV2 with TRBJ1-1; the match to TRBD1 covers 10 bases. V gave up 6 bases and J gave up 4 bases; unmatched junction bases: 5. The CDR3 has 14 residues. Germline V lookup: CDR1 SNHLY, CDR2 FYNNEI. The DNA of the CDR3 is TGTGCCAGCAGGGGGGACAGGGGAATCACTGAAGCTTTCTTT. Protein: CASRGDRGITEAFF.

This clone was observed a few times. The chain uses TRBV5-1 and TRBJ2-1; D not resolved. V was pared by 2 bases and J by 0 bases, with 9 bases between. CDR3 size: 15 residues. From germline, CDR1 is SGHRS and CDR2 YFSETQ. The CDR3 bases are TGCGCCAGCAGCTTTCCAATGAGCTCCTACAATGAGCAGTTCTTC. It translates to CASSFPMSSYNEQFF.

The chain employs TRBV5-6 and TRBJ1-5, with TRBD1 matching over 8 bases. CDR3 length equals 14 residues. V gave up 4 bases and J gave up 4 bases; unmatched junction bases: 4. CDR1 is SGHDT and CDR2 is YYEEEE in the germline V gene. In nucleotides, the CDR3 is TGTGCCAGCAGCCGATGGACAGGGAATCAGCCCCAGCATTTT. As protein: CASSRWTGNQPQHF.

A few counts support this clone. The chain couples TRBV7-9 to TRBJ2-7; perhaps TRBD2 as D (5 bases). V dropped 1 base and J dropped 4 bases, with 11 bases sitting between them. Germline V gene data show CDR1 as SEHNR and CDR2 as FQNEAQ (reference sequence). CDR3 length: 14 residues. The CDR3 nucleotides are TGTGCCAGCAGCTTAGAGGAAAGGAGGTACGAGCAGTACTTC. Its protein is CASSLEERRYEQYF. Full variable domain (outside the CDR3, taken from reference TRBV7-9 and TRBJ2-7): DTGVSQNPRHKITKRGQNVTFRCDPISEHNRLYWYRQTLGQGPEFLTYFQNEAQLEKSRLLSDRFSAERPKGSFSTLEIQRTEQGDSAMYLCASSLEERRYEQYFGPGTRLTVT.

This clone has just a few counts. This chain uses TRBV4-1 with TRBJ1-1; possibly TRBD1 for D (6 bases). Trimming removed 3 bases at V and 5 bases at J, with 13 bases between. Looked up from germline, CDR1 is MGHRA and CDR2 is YSYEKL. The CDR3 is 14 residues long. In nucleotides, the CDR3 is TGCGCCAGCAGCCACCTCACAGGGTCAACTGAAGCTTTCTTT. This sequence encodes CASSHLTGSTEAFF.

V usage is TRBV2 and J usage is TRBJ2-1; 9 bases agree with TRBD1. The CDR3 loop spans 13 amino acids. V gave up 6 bases and J gave up 8 bases; unmatched junction bases: 5. The germline V gene encodes CDR1 SNHLY and CDR2 FYNNEI. The DNA for the CDR3 is TGTGCCAGCAGGGACAGGGGAATCGATGAGCAGTTCTTC. Its protein product is CASRDRGIDEQFF.

This clone has just a few counts. The CDR3 bases are TGCGCCAGCAGCCAAGCGACCGGGCCCCCCAATGAGCAGTTCTTC. Translated: CASSQATGPPNEQFF. The rearrangement joins TRBV4-1 to TRBJ2-1; D not certain. V lost 1 base and J lost 6, with 13 bases in between. Germline V gene sequence: CDR1 MGHRA, CDR2 YSYEKL. The CDR3 consists of 15 residues.